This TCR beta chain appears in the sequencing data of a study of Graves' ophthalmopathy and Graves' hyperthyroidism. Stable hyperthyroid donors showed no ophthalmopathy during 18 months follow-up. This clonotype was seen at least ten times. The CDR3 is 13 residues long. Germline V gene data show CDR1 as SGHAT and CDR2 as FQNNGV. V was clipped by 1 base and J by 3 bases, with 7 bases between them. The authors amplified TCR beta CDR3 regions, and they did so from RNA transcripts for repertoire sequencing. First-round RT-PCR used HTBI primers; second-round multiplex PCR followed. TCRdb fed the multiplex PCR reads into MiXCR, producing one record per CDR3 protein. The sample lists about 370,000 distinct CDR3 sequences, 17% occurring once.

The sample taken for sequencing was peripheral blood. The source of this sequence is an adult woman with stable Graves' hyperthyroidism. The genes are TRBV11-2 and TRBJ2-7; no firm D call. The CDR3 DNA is TGTGCCAGCAGCTTAGGGTTCAGCTACGAGCAGTACTTC. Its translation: CASSLGFSYEQYF.